A single sample gave rise to the 9 T cell receptor beta chains below, sequenced in a study of blood T cell repertoires in COVID-19 (dated by TCRdb to between 2020 and 2021). Library method: the immunoSEQ multiplex PCR assay. The immuneACCESS repertoire file appears here via TCRdb, limited to in-frame rearrangements. These files lack a portion of the clones; in checked studies, under half of the deficit traces to unresolved V genes, and the cause of the others is not known. This sample has over 200,000 clones in its table, and about nine tenths of those were observed once. The ten largest clones take up roughly 2.7% of the sample. What was sequenced was peripheral blood. These TCRs come from a young man with COVID-19, enrolled during active disease.

The chain has TRBV24-1 and TRBJ1-5; D gene uncertain. This CDR3 has 14 amino acids. Trimming removed 3 bases from V and 3 bases from J, with 8 bases in between. Per the germline V gene, CDR1 is KGHDR and CDR2 is SFDVKD. Here the CDR3 reads CATSDAQANQPQHF. The CDR3 nucleotides are TGTGCCACCAGTGATGCCCAGGCCAATCAGCCCCAGCATTTT.

This chain uses TRBV5-1 with TRBJ2-5; 9 bases align to TRBD1. CDR3 length equals 14 residues. Unmatched junction bases numbered 6, after V lost 4 bases and J lost 5 bases. CDR1 SGHRS and CDR2 YFSETQ come from the germline V gene. The CDR3 reads CASSPTGQGETQYF. The CDR3 nucleotides are TGCGCCAGCAGCCCGACCGGACAGGGGGAGACCCAGTACTTC. The whole variable domain, remainder taken from reference TRBV5-1 and TRBJ2-5, is KAGVTQTPRYLIKTRGQQVTLSCSPISGHRSVSWYQQTPGQGLQFLFEYFSETQRNKGNFPGRFSGRQFSNSRSEMNVSTLELGDSALYLCASSPTGQGETQYFGPGTRLLVL.

CDR3 nucleotides: TGTGCTAGTGGTTTCCAGCCGGGACACGTCTACAATGAGCAGTTCTTC. Amino acid sequence: CASGFQPGHVYNEQFF. The rearrangement links TRBV12-5 to TRBJ2-1; possible D gene TRBD1, 6 bases. The ends were cut back, 3 bases at V and 3 bases at J, with 15 bases in the middle. CDR1 LGHNT and CDR2 FRNRAP come from the germline V gene. The CDR3 consists of 16 residues.

CDR3 DNA: TGCGCCAGCAGCTTGGAAGCACAGGGCCCGAACACCGGGGAGCTGTTTTTT. As protein: CASSLEAQGPNTGELFF. J is TRBJ2-2 and V is TRBV5-1; TRBD1 might be the D (6 bases). The CDR3 loop spans 17 amino acids. V was trimmed by 0 bases and J by 0 bases, leaving 12 bases between them. Germline V gives CDR1 SGHRS, CDR2 YFSETQ.

The gene calls are TRBV19 and TRBJ2-5, with 7 bases fitting TRBD2. Unmatched junction bases numbered 9, after V lost 3 bases and J lost 2 bases. The germline gives CDR1 LNHDA, CDR2 SQIVND (reference sequence). The CDR3 consists of 16 residues. CDR3 in amino acids: CASSISSGAGQETQYF. In DNA form, the CDR3 reads TGTGCCAGTAGTATCTCTTCGGGAGCGGGACAAGAGACCCAGTACTTC.

This chain uses TRBV29-1 with TRBJ2-1; D gene ambiguous. Trimming stripped 1 base from V and 7 bases from J, with 11 bases between. This CDR3 has 13 amino acids. The germline gives CDR1 SQVTM, CDR2 ANQGSEA. The CDR3 region has the DNA TGCAGCGTTGAAGGCGAAGCGCGAAATGAGCAGTTCTTC. It yields the protein CSVEGEARNEQFF.

The chain joins TRBV7-9 to TRBJ1-1; the match to TRBD1 covers 7 bases. CDR1 is SEHNR, CDR2 FQNEAQ, per germline (reference sequence). The CDR3 spans 16 residues. J was trimmed by 6 bases and V by 7 bases; bases with no gene match: 17. CDR3 amino acids: CASTGSGGITGPEAFF. The CDR3 coding sequence is TGTGCCAGCACCGGATCAGGGGGGATAACAGGACCTGAAGCTTTCTTT.

The chain is built from TRBV9 and TRBJ2-1; 7 bases fit TRBD2. This CDR3 has 15 amino acids. After removal of 2 bases from V and 6 bases from J, the junction contained 8 bases not matched to a gene. The germline V gene encodes CDR1 SGDLS and CDR2 YYNGEE. CDR3 loop: CASSVGGRAGNEQFF. In nucleotides, the CDR3 is TGTGCCAGCAGCGTTGGGGGGAGGGCCGGCAATGAGCAGTTCTTC.

The rearrangement uses TRBV5-6 and TRBJ2-3; tentatively, D is TRBD1 (7 bases). This CDR3 spans 15 amino acids. From germline, CDR1 is SGHDT and CDR2 YYEEEE. V lost 3 bases to trimming and J lost 7 bases, with 18 bases between them. The CDR3 loop reads CASSSLRSGGNTQYF. For the CDR3, the DNA is TGTGCCAGCAGCTCCTTGAGATCAGGGGGGAATACGCAGTATTTT. The full variable domain, with the rest looked up from reference TRBV5-6 and TRBJ2-3, is DAGVTQSPTHLIKTRGQQVTLRCSPKSGHDTVSWYQQALGQGPQFIFQYYEEEERQRGNFPDRFSGHQFPNYSSELNVNALLLGDSALYLCASSSLRSGGNTQYFGPGTRLTVL.